Below are 16 T cell receptor beta chains sequenced from a single sample in a study of glioma-infiltrating T cells. TCR alpha and beta CDR3 regions were amplified from RNA using iRepertoire nested multiplex PCR. One entry per CDR3 protein results from TCRdb running MiXCR on the multiplex PCR reads. Here the sample spans some 160,000 distinct CDR3 sequences, around 40% being singletons. The sequenced sample consisted of glioma tissue, nonneoplastic brain tissue, or PBMCs (not recorded which). These receptors all stem from a human donor with low-grade glioma or glioblastoma, undergoing nonglioma brain surgery, or in good health (not recorded which).

On this clonotype itself: Given a much more abundant clone one base away, this may be a read error. This chain uses TRBV24-1 with TRBJ2-1; D call uncertain. The ends were cut back, 2 bases at V and 5 bases at J, with 12 bases in the middle. The germline gives CDR1 KGHDR, CDR2 SFDVKD. This CDR3 is 15 amino acids long. CDR3 sequence reads: CATSDSIRAHNEQFF. The CDR3 nucleotides read TGTGCCACCAGTGATTCTATTAGGGCCCACAATGAGCAGTTCTTC.

Note on this clonotype: It may be a read error: a sequence one base away is much more abundant. V gene TRBV28 combines with J gene TRBJ2-2, with 8 bases lining up with TRBD1. Germline V lookup: CDR1 MDHEN, CDR2 SYDVKM. The CDR3 loop spans 15 amino acids. The CDR3, as DNA: TGTGCCAGCAGGAGACAGGGGAAGGAAACCGAGGAGCTGTTTTTT. Translated: CASRRQGKETEELFF.

Only a few counts were recorded for this clonotype. The chain is built from TRBV11-1 and TRBJ2-7; D perhaps matches TRBD2 (6 bases). CDR1 and CDR2 from the germline V gene are SGHAT and FQDESV (reference sequence). CDR3 length: 14 amino acids. Trimming removed 4 bases from V and 4 bases from J, with 14 bases in between. For the CDR3, the DNA is TGTGCCAGCAGCTCCCGGGACTGGACTTACGAGCAGTACTTC. It codes for CASSSRDWTYEQYF.

The rearrangement joins TRBV4-1 to TRBJ2-4, with 10 bases that match TRBD2. This CDR3 contains 21 residues. Trimming removed 5 bases from V and 3 bases from J; junction bases left unmatched: 22. Germline V gene lookup returns CDR1 MGHRA and CDR2 YSYEKL. The CDR3 sequence is CASSSLGWLAGDNGGKNIQYF. The DNA for the CDR3 is TGCGCCAGCAGCTCTCTGGGTTGGCTAGCGGGAGATAACGGGGGCAAAAACATTCAGTACTTC.

A word on this clonotype: A much larger clone sits a single nucleotide away, making a read error possible. This rearrangement joins TRBV20-1 to TRBJ2-1, with a tentative D call TRBD2 (6 bases). The CDR3 length is 12 residues. CDR1 DFQATT and CDR2 SNEGSKA come from the germline V gene (reference sequence). This chain's CDR3 is CSASSGVHEQFF. In nucleotides, the CDR3 is TGCAGCGCCAGCTCGGGGGTCCATGAGCAGTTCTTC.

The chain employs TRBV3-1 and TRBJ1-2; 7 bases line up with TRBD1. J gave up 8 bases and V 4 bases, and 10 bases lay outside the gene matches. The CDR3 runs to 14 residues. Germline CDR1 is LGHDT and CDR2 is YNNKEL (reference sequence). Here the CDR3 DNA reads TGTGCCAGCAGCCGCTCACAGGGGATCGGCGGCTACACCTTC. Its translation is CASSRSQGIGGYTF.

On this clonotype: Germline and junction disagree at one end, which may indicate a read error. The genes are TRBV11-3 and TRBJ1-1; D perhaps matches TRBD1 (5 bases). The CDR3 is 13 residues long. CDR1 and CDR2 from the germline V gene are SGHNT and YENEEA. The CDR3 sequence: CASSLDRHTEAFF. In nucleotides, the CDR3 is TGTGCCAGCAGCCTAGACAGACACACTGAAGCTTTCTTT.

As regards this clonotype: It may be a read error: a sequence one base away is much more abundant. V and J are TRBV20-1 and TRBJ2-7, with TRBD2 matching 8 bases. Germline CDR1 DFQATT, CDR2 SNEGSKA (reference sequence). J gave up 5 bases and V 3 bases, and 9 bases lay outside the gene matches. The CDR3 consists of 14 residues. CDR3 protein: CSASVVSGIDEQYF. The DNA of the CDR3 is TGCAGTGCTAGTGTGGTTAGCGGGATCGACGAGCAGTACTTC.

This clonotype showed up many times. The chain carries TRBV20-1 and TRBJ2-5; TRBD2 aligns across 10 bases. Per the germline V gene, CDR1 is DFQATT and CDR2 is SNEGSKA (reference sequence). The J segment lost 5 bases and the V segment lost 3 bases, leaving 6 bases of the junction unmatched. The CDR3 has 14 residues. This CDR3 reads CSASELAGLETQYF. In DNA, the CDR3 is TGCAGTGCTAGCGAACTAGCGGGATTGGAGACCCAGTACTTC.

The V gene is TRBV28, the J gene TRBJ2-7; D uncertain. The CDR3 has 13 residues. The germline V and J ends were trimmed by 5 bases and 3 bases, with 11 bases remaining between them. CDR1 and CDR2 from the germline V gene are MDHEN and SYDVKM. The CDR3 DNA reads TGTGCCAGCAGTGGGGTTGGGAACTACGAGCAGTACTTC. This sequence encodes CASSGVGNYEQYF.

Many counts were recorded for this clonotype. The chain links TRBV20-1 to TRBJ2-1; 8 bases are shared with TRBD2. The trim removed 5 bases at V and 1 base at J, leaving 10 bases unmatched. The CDR3 runs to 16 residues. The germline CDR1 and CDR2 sequences are DFQATT and SNEGSKA (reference sequence). The CDR3 nucleotides are TGCAGTGCTTGGCGGGAGGACCATGGGTCCTACAATGAGCAGTTCTTC. It specifies CSAWREDHGSYNEQFF.

Comments on this clonotype: Since a much larger clone is just one base distant, this may be a read error. The chain links TRBV4-1 to TRBJ1-1; D not certain. The germline CDR1 and CDR2 sequences are MGHRA and YSYEKL. V was cut by 5 bases and J by 0 bases, with 10 bases left in between. The CDR3 contains 14 residues. The CDR3 DNA is TGCGCCAGCAGCAAACAGAGTATGAACACTGAAGCTTTCTTT. This encodes CASSKQSMNTEAFF.

This clonotype was found many times. The chain employs TRBV20-1 and TRBJ2-7; 10 bases map to TRBD2. Germline V gene data show CDR1 as DFQATT and CDR2 as SNEGSKA (reference sequence). The J segment lost 4 bases and the V segment lost 5 bases, leaving 2 bases of the junction unmatched. This CDR3 is 12 amino acids long. This chain's CDR3 is CSAEGLAYEQYF. Written as DNA, the CDR3 is TGCAGTGCTGAGGGACTAGCGTACGAGCAGTACTTC.

The gene calls are TRBV5-1 and TRBJ2-5, with D unresolved. Trimming shortened V by 0 bases and J by 6 bases, and 6 bases separated the two germline ends. The CDR3 contains 12 residues. The germline CDR1 and CDR2 sequences are SGHRS and YFSETQ. DNA for the CDR3: TGCGCCAGCAGCTTGGGAGGTAAGACCCAGTACTTC. This gives the protein CASSLGGKTQYF.

This clonotype has a count of ten or more. The chain carries TRBV20-1 and TRBJ2-7, with D hard to call. The CDR3 covers 14 residues. V lost 6 bases to trimming and J lost 2 bases, with 17 bases between them. The germline gives CDR1 DFQATT, CDR2 SNEGSKA (reference sequence). The CDR3 bases are TGCAGTGCGTGGGGAAATGGGCCTACCTACGAGCAGTACTTC. Its translation: CSAWGNGPTYEQYF.

This clonotype has a count of ten or more. The CDR3 coding sequence is TGTGCCAGCAGCCCGGGACAGGGGAATGGCTACACCTTC. It translates to CASSPGQGNGYTF. The gene calls are TRBV2 and TRBJ1-2; TRBD1 aligns across 10 bases. The CDR3 loop spans 13 amino acids. Trimming at V came to 6 bases and at J to 6 bases, leaving 4 bases not matched to a gene. From germline, CDR1 is SNHLY and CDR2 FYNNEI.